This T cell receptor (beta chain) was obtained from a study of CD8 T cells in ankylosing spondylitis. Overall study results and limits: Blood of patients with ankylosing spondylitis appeared to be characterized by a TCR beta motif of several highly homologous variants.

TCRdb used MiXCR to reprocess the 5' RACE reads, holding one entry per CDR3 protein. In the table there are about 800,000 distinct CDR3 sequences, about 12% of which are singletons. The CDR3 is made up of 13 amino acids. V gave up 6 bases and J gave up 3 bases, with 14 bases separating them. Germline V gene data show CDR1 as DFQATT and CDR2 as SNEGSKA (reference sequence). Ten or more counts support this clonotype. The target antigen is unknown. J is TRBJ1-2 and V is TRBV20-1; perhaps TRBD1 as D (5 bases). The sequence was collected from a male donor with ankylosing spondylitis. The sequenced sample consisted of blood, either unsorted or a sorted T cell fraction (not recorded which). The CDR3 loop is CSARRGEYYGYTF. The CDR3, as DNA: TGCAGTGCCAGACGAGGGGAGTACTATGGCTACACCTTC.